This paragraph reports one TCR beta chain. It lacks a known antigen. It has no much larger one-base neighbor in the sample; base qualities were not kept. This entry comes from a study of blood T cell repertoires in COVID-19 (dated by TCRdb to about 2020). Regarding the research as a whole: Samples covering the acute and convalescent phases of COVID-19 were provided by collaborators in the United States, Italy and Spain. The samples were drawn from the first 160 participants of the ongoing ImmuneRACE study and from under 1,500 subjects provided by 6 global collaborators. HLA class I and class II types, where available, came from metadata supplied by the sample provider rather than from assay-based typing. The prospective study material was composed of cDNA or gDNA derived from T cells, B-cell-depleted T cells, or PBMCs. Subjects who had been exposed to COVID-19, were actively infected with it, or had recovered from it provided the deeply sampled blood TCRbeta repertoires that made up the dataset. The repertoires were released in a freely available public database meant as a resource for research on the immune response to SARS-CoV-2. The sample metadata nearly always contained a de-identified subject ID, COVID-19 status, age in years and sex. Overall results and qualifications from the work: Clinical and demographic metadata were provided uncurated, with the amount varying by source and participant.

Whole blood was collected in K2EDTA tubes by collaborating institutions according to the institutions' own protocols. Collaborator samples were shipped for TCRbeta analysis as frozen whole blood, isolated PBMCs, or DNA extracted from either sample type. TCRbeta CDR3 regions were amplified from genomic DNA using the immunoSEQ Assay, a bias-controlled multiplex PCR. The authors' pipeline ran thus. The number of nucleated cells in each sample was estimated by amplification of reference gene primers within the assay. To quantify the absolute abundance of each unique TCRbeta CDR3 rearrangement, sequence reads were collapsed and filtered. Productive Simpson clonality was computed per sample as the square root of Simpson's diversity index over productive rearrangements. TCRdb provides this immuneACCESS table in a form limited to in-frame rearrangements. Some clones are lacking; in checked studies, under half of them reflect an unresolved V gene, and why the rest are absent is not known. D and trimming were read from the DNA, whereas the V and J calls and clone size are those reported in that table. Across this sample there are some 130,000 clones, with approximately 80% seen only once. The ten biggest clones cover 1.9% of the sample.

From the cysteine up to the phenylalanine, the CDR3 has a length of 15 residues. Only the CDR3 DNA is retained, 45 bases long and in frame from the first base. The germline ends are 21 bases apart after V is trimmed by 6 bases and J by 10 bases. CDR1 and CDR2 were assigned from the germline V gene (reference sequence) as LNHDA and SQIVND. This receptor was identified in a man between 70 and 80 years old with acute or convalescent COVID-19. Material: peripheral blood. The rearranged chain carries TRBV19 and TRBJ1-4; the D segment could be TRBD1, given 6 matching bases. The sequenced DNA: TGTGCCAGTAGCCTCCATCCGACAGGCCCAGGAAAACTGTTTTTT. It codes for CASSLHPTGPGKLFF.